The 17 T cell receptor beta chains presented below share a single source sample, sequenced in a study of regulatory T cells in long-lasting Graves disease. To make TCR beta libraries, researchers used iRepertoire HTBI primers and Arm-PCR of CDR3 regions. In TCRdb, the multiplex PCR reads were re-called with MiXCR into one record per CDR3 protein. The table shows roughly 360,000 distinct CDR3 sequences, with roughly 20% occurring only once. Time point denoted: persistent/refractory GD, antithyroid drugs over 5 years with positive TRAb. Isolated PBMC RNA provided the starting material for the TCR library. The sample was peripheral blood mononuclear cells (PBMCs), taken when the disease was refractory, from a patient treated with antithyroid drugs. Source of these receptors: a middle-aged woman with Graves disease.

This clonotype was counted at least ten times. The chain links TRBV29-1 to TRBJ2-7, with 7 positions matching TRBD1. Germline CDR1 SQVTM, CDR2 ANQGSEA. V gave up 3 bases and J gave up 4 bases; unmatched junction bases: 6. The CDR3 has 13 residues. The CDR3 DNA sequence: TGCAGCGTTGATGGGGGACAGAAGTACGAGCAGTACTTC. Protein product: CSVDGGQKYEQYF.

Many counts were recorded for this clonotype. This chain joins TRBV11-2 and TRBJ1-6; TRBD1 agrees at 10 bases. The CDR3 spans 15 residues. V was clipped by 5 bases and J by 9 bases; unmatched bases: 7. CDR1 and CDR2 (germline): SGHAT, FQNNGV. The CDR3: CASSPRDRGGSPLHF. CDR3 sequence (DNA): TGTGCCAGCAGCCCCCGGGACAGGGGAGGTTCACCCCTCCACTTT.

This clonotype has just a few counts. The chain couples TRBV6-5 to TRBJ1-5, with 9 bases aligning to TRBD1. The CDR3 totals 16 residues. V was clipped by 4 bases and J by 1 base; unmatched bases: 5. The germline V gene has CDR1 MNHEY and CDR2 SVGAGI. The CDR3 reads CASSSRQGVSNQPQHF. The CDR3 DNA is TGTGCCAGCAGTTCGCGACAGGGGGTAAGCAATCAGCCCCAGCATTTT.

This clonotype came up many times. This chain connects TRBV28 to TRBJ2-7; 8 positions agree with TRBD2. Germline V CDR1 and CDR2: MDHEN, SYDVKM. V trimming: 6 bases; J trimming: 2 bases; junction bases outside the gene matches: 6. This CDR3 spans 14 amino acids. The CDR3 loop is CASRISGTPYEQYF. The CDR3 DNA reads as TGTGCCAGCAGAATTAGCGGGACTCCCTACGAGCAGTACTTC.

This clonotype was counted many times. The rearrangement joins TRBV6-2 or TRBV6-3 to TRBJ2-7, with 7 positions matching TRBD1. Unmatched junction bases numbered 11, after V lost 5 bases and J lost 4 bases. Germline CDR1 and CDR2: MNHEY and SVGEGT. This CDR3 has 15 residues. CDR3 in amino acids: CASSQDRAARYEQYF. The DNA for the CDR3 is TGTGCCAGCAGTCAAGACAGGGCGGCCAGATACGAGCAGTACTTC.

This clonotype was seen a handful of times. This chain uses TRBV6-9 with TRBJ1-4; no definite D call. This CDR3 spans 14 amino acids. V was trimmed by 3 bases and J by 5 bases, leaving 10 bases between them. The germline V gene encodes CDR1 MNHGY and CDR2 SVAAGI. CDR3 DNA: TGTGCCAGCAGTTACCAGAAACAGAATGAAAAACTGTTTTTT. Translated: CASSYQKQNEKLFF.

The CDR3 DNA follows: TGTGCCAGCAGTTTAGCCCGGGGCCCTGAAGCTTTCTTT. Translated, it gives CASSLARGPEAFF. The V and J genes are TRBV12-3 or TRBV12-4 and TRBJ1-1; D possibly corresponds to TRBD1 (5 bases). The ends were cut back, 0 bases at V and 6 bases at J, with 8 bases in the middle. The CDR3 sequence is 13 residues long.

This clonotype was seen more than once but under ten times. The chain combines TRBV3-1 with TRBJ2-7; D is ambiguous. V was pared by 3 bases and J by 6 bases, with 15 bases between. The CDR3 length is 14 residues. CDR1 and CDR2 from the germline V gene are LGHDT and YNNKEL (reference sequence). The CDR3, as DNA: TGTGCCAGCAGCCAGAAGGGAACCTGGGGCGAGCAGTACTTC. Protein sequence: CASSQKGTWGEQYF.

This clonotype was seen only a few times. In DNA form, the CDR3 reads TGCGCCAGCAGCCAAGATACAGCGGGAACTTTAGCCAAAAACATTCAGTACTTC. The encoded protein is CASSQDTAGTLAKNIQYF. The chain carries TRBV4-1 and TRBJ2-4; 7 nucleotides align to TRBD2. With 0 bases clipped from V and 0 bases from J, the junction kept 8 bases outside the gene matches. The CDR3 runs 18 residues. Germline V gene data show CDR1 as MGHRA and CDR2 as YSYEKL.

The chain has TRBV6-2 or TRBV6-3 and TRBJ1-4; D gene unclear. With 0 bases removed from V and 3 bases from J, the gap between germline ends came to 8 bases. Germline V lookup: CDR1 MNHEY, CDR2 SVGEGT. The CDR3 is 15 amino acids. The CDR3 bases are TGTGCCAGCAGTTACTCCCCCCGGCCTAATGAAAAACTGTTTTTT. It encodes CASSYSPRPNEKLFF.

As for this clonotype: Germline and junction disagree at one end, which may indicate a read error. The CDR3 sequence: CASSQVVGQGRGNTEAFF. CDR3 nucleotides: TGCGCCAGCAGCCAAGTAGTGGGTCAGGGGCGCGGGAACACTGAAGCTTTCTTT. This rearrangement joins TRBV11-2 to TRBJ1-1, with a possible D match to TRBD1 (6 bases). Per the germline V gene, CDR1 is SGHAT and CDR2 is FQNNGV. The CDR3 contains 18 residues.

The V call is TRBV5-1, the J call TRBJ2-7, with 7 positions matching TRBD1. CDR1 is SGHRS and CDR2 is YFSETQ in the germline V gene. J lost 2 bases, V lost 1 base, and 6 bases had no gene match. The CDR3 length is 15 residues. Here the CDR3 reads CASSLRQGNAYEQYF. In nucleotides, the CDR3 is TGCGCCAGCAGCTTGAGACAGGGAAATGCCTACGAGCAGTACTTC.

This clonotype was seen many times. DNA of the CDR3: TGTGCCAGCAGTCCCACAGGACAGAGGAATCAGCCCCAGCATTTT. Protein product: CASSPTGQRNQPQHF. The rearrangement uses TRBV28 and TRBJ1-5, with D perhaps TRBD1 (6 bases). CDR3 length: 15 residues. The V end lost 5 bases, the J end lost 4 bases, and 15 bases lay between the germline ends. Germline V CDR1 and CDR2: MDHEN, SYDVKM.

This clonotype was seen many times. V usage is TRBV6-5 and J usage is TRBJ2-5, with 8 bases that match TRBD2. The CDR3 is 16 residues long. V gave up 0 bases and J gave up 4 bases; unmatched junction bases: 7. Germline loops: CDR1 MNHEY, CDR2 SVGAGI. The CDR3 nucleotides read TGTGCCAGCAGTTACTCGTTTACGGGAGGGCGAGAGACCCAGTACTTC. Amino acid sequence: CASSYSFTGGRETQYF.

At least ten counts were recorded for this clonotype. The chain has TRBV6-5 and TRBJ1-2; TRBD1 agrees at 8 bases. V shed 2 bases, J shed 4 bases, and the junction held 6 bases outside the gene matches. The CDR3 covers 15 residues. Germline V gives CDR1 MNHEY, CDR2 SVGAGI. The CDR3, as DNA: TGTGCCAGCAGTTACAACCAACAGGGGGGCTATGGCTACACCTTC. This gives the protein CASSYNQQGGYGYTF.

Many counts were recorded for this clonotype. The chain employs TRBV28 and TRBJ2-2; weak D call: TRBD1 (5 bases). CDR3 size: 17 residues. Between the trimmed V and J ends, which lost 1 base and 11 bases, there was a span of 23 bases. Germline values: CDR1 MDHEN, CDR2 SYDVKM. The CDR3 DNA sequence: TGTGCCAGCAGTTTATACGTAGCTGGGGCCGAGAATGGAGAGCTGTTTTTT. Residues: CASSLYVAGAENGELFF.

This clonotype was detected ten times or more. The chain is built from TRBV5-1 and TRBJ1-1; no reliable D call. Germline CDR1 reads SGHRS; CDR2 reads YFSETQ. Trimming removed 0 bases at V and 6 bases at J, with 9 bases between. CDR3 length: 13 residues. The CDR3 protein is CASSLVGMSEAFF. The CDR3, as DNA: TGCGCCAGCAGCTTGGTGGGGATGTCTGAAGCTTTCTTT.